Sequencing of this T cell receptor (beta chain) was carried out in a study of blood T cell repertoires in COVID-19. Study summary: The United States, Italy and Spain supplied acute and convalescent COVID-19 samples. The analysed material was cDNA or gDNA that came from T cells, B-cell-depleted T cells, or PBMCs.

The assay was immunoSEQ multiplex PCR, and TCRdb's table has in-frame clones only and misses some. This sample carries fewer than 500,000 clones, 88% of them seen once, and the ten largest clones take approximately 1%. The CDR3 is 14 amino acids. V shed 4 bases, J shed 2 bases, and the junction held 4 bases outside the gene matches. Looked up from germline, CDR1 is ENHRY and CDR2 is SYGVKD. Participants were aged roughly 18 to 89 years from about two dozen US areas. Participants' reported clinical history set cohort assignment. The sample comprised PBMCs or T cells enriched from blood (not recorded which). The receptor was isolated from a woman aged 25 to 39 with acute COVID-19. The J gene is TRBJ1-2, the V gene TRBV10-3; 7 bases align to TRBD1. CDR3 region: CAISVGTENYGYTF. The DNA of the CDR3 is TGTGCCATCAGTGTTGGGACAGAAAACTATGGCTACACCTTC.